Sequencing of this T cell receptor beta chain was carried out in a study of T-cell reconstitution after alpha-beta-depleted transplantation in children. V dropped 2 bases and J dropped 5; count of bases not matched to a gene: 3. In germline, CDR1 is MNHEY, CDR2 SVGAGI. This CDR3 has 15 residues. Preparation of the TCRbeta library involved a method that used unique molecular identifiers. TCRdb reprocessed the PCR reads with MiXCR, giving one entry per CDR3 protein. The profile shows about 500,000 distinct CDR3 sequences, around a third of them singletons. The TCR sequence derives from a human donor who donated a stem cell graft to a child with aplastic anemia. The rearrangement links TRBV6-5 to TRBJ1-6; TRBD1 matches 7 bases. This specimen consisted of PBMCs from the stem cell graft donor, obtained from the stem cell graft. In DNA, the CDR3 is TGTGCCAGCAGTTACCGGGGACAGAATAATTCACCCCTCCACTTT. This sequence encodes CASSYRGQNNSPLHF.